Below, one T cell receptor beta chain is given with its context. Its antigen remains unknown. This specimen comes from a study of cytomegalovirus exposure and HLA in healthy donors. The study, taken as a whole, reports: Of the V segments, some could not be distinguished, including TRBV6-2 and TRBV6-3, and were excluded.

Germline assignment: CDR1 MGHRA and CDR2 YSYEKL. This CDR3 is 15 amino acids long. V was clipped by 1 base and J by 11 bases; unmatched bases: 12. Researchers ran the PCR with 60 Vbeta and 13 Jbeta primers. Data came from immunoSEQ multiplex PCR; TCRdb stores just in-frame clones and leaves some out. The data hold about 190,000 clones, with roughly 73% observed a single time. The receptor was isolated from a woman aged 25 to 39 in good health and CMV-seronegative. The sample consisted of PBMCs. The rearrangement links TRBV4-1 to TRBJ2-5; 8 bases are a match to TRBD2. CDR3 loop: CASSQGAREGFEQYF. In DNA, the CDR3 is TGCGCCAGCAGCCAAGGGGCCCGGGAGGGGTTTGAGCAGTACTTC.